The 16 T cell receptor beta chains below all came from one sample that was sequenced in a study of T cells in Graves' hyperthyroidism and ophthalmopathy. RNA transcripts served as the template for amplifying TCR beta CDR3 regions. TCR CDR3 underwent first-round RT-PCR with the HTBI primer set. TCRdb analysed the multiplex PCR reads with MiXCR anew, one entry per CDR3 protein. The table shows about 350,000 distinct CDR3 sequences, with approximately 15% occurring only once. Material: blood. The receptors here all came from a woman in her thirties with Graves' hyperthyroidism.

The V call is TRBV24-1, the J call TRBJ2-5; D might be TRBD1 (6 bases). The length of the CDR3 is 12 residues. V lost 8 bases, J lost 3 bases, and 9 bases lay in between. CDR1 is KGHDR and CDR2 is SFDVKD in the germline V gene. The CDR3 is CATTDREETQYF. CDR3 in DNA: TGTGCCACCACGGACAGAGAAGAGACCCAGTACTTC.

This clonotype has a handful of counts. V is TRBV5-6 and J is TRBJ2-7, with D possibly TRBD2 on 6 matching bases. This CDR3 comprises 12 residues. V lost 3 bases and J 6 bases, leaving 10 bases between the germline ends. Germline assignment: CDR1 SGHDT and CDR2 YYEEEE. In DNA form, the CDR3 reads TGTGCCAGCAGCTCCATGGGGGGCGAGCAGTACTTC. It is translated as CASSSMGGEQYF.

This chain links TRBV27 with TRBJ1-5; 10 bases are a match to TRBD1. V lost 1 base to trimming and J lost 5 bases; unmatched junction nucleotides: 11. This CDR3 is 18 amino acids long. CDR1 MNHEY and CDR2 SMNVEV come from the germline V gene (reference sequence). CDR3 sequence reads: CASSLFGTGVRLDQPQHF. The DNA of the CDR3 is TGTGCCAGCAGTTTATTCGGGACAGGGGTCAGATTAGATCAGCCCCAGCATTTT.

The table lists this clonotype with many counts. The chain has TRBV2 and TRBJ1-5; D might be TRBD1 (5 bases). Per the germline V gene, CDR1 is SNHLY and CDR2 is FYNNEI. The V end was cut by 6 bases, the J end by 7 bases, with 19 bases between. The CDR3 is 15 residues long. CDR3 region: CASRPGGGEGQPQHF. The CDR3 coding sequence is TGTGCCAGCAGGCCCGGGGGGGGAGAAGGACAGCCCCAGCATTTT.

There are a few counts of this clonotype. The chain joins TRBV20-1 to TRBJ2-1; maybe TRBD2 (6 bases). This CDR3 spans 18 amino acids. The germline V and J ends were trimmed by 1 base and 6 bases, with 25 bases remaining between them. Germline-derived CDR1 and CDR2 are DFQATT and SNEGSKA (reference sequence). The CDR3 loop is CSARGLGTPISEGNEQFF. The CDR3 bases are TGCAGTGCTAGAGGCCTCGGGACTCCTATTTCTGAGGGCAATGAGCAGTTCTTC.

Ten or more counts support this clonotype. The rearrangement joins TRBV29-1 to TRBJ2-7; D remains ambiguous. This CDR3 spans 13 amino acids. V lost 5 bases to trimming and J lost 2 bases, with 13 bases between them. In germline, CDR1 is SQVTM, CDR2 ANQGSEA. The CDR3 DNA is TGCAGCGTTACGACGAACACGGCCTACGAGCAGTACTTC. Translating it yields CSVTTNTAYEQYF.

This clonotype was seen many times. The gene calls are TRBV12-3 or TRBV12-4 and TRBJ1-3; the D is unclear. With 6 bases removed from V and 0 bases from J, the gap between germline ends came to 18 bases. There are 17 residues in the CDR3. DNA for the CDR3: TGTGCCAGCAGCTCCCGCTTACTTGGACGCTCTGGAAACACCATATATTTT. Protein sequence: CASSSRLLGRSGNTIYF.

A remark on this clonotype: Just one base apart from a much larger clone, this may be a read error. The chain combines TRBV15 with TRBJ2-7, with D perhaps matching TRBD1 (6 bases). Between the trimmed V and J ends, which lost 5 bases and 5 bases, there was a span of 19 bases. Per the germline V gene, CDR1 is LNHNV and CDR2 is YYDKDF (reference sequence). The CDR3 has 15 amino acids. The CDR3 reads CATSGSRGSFNEQYF. The CDR3 region has the DNA TGTGCCACCAGCGGAAGCAGGGGCTCGTTCAACGAGCAGTACTTC. Using reference TRBV15 and TRBJ2-7 for the parts outside the CDR3, the full variable domain is DAMVIQNPRYQVTQFGKPVTLSCSQTLNHNVMYWYQQKSSQAPKLLFHYYDKDFNNEADTPDNFQSRRPNTSFCFLDIRSPGLGDTAMYLCATSGSRGSFNEQYFGPGTRLTVT.

For this clonotype: The germline gene is not matched at one end of the junction; a read error may be the cause. This chain connects TRBV3-1 to TRBJ2-5; 13 nucleotides align to TRBD2. CDR1 and CDR2 from the germline V gene are LGHDT and YNNKEL (reference sequence). This CDR3 has 14 residues. Written as DNA, the CDR3 is TGTGCCAGCAGCCCTCTGACTAGCGGGAGGAATTTGGACTTC. Protein: CASSPLTSGRNLDF.

This clonotype was detected ten times or more. The chain joins TRBV11-2 to TRBJ2-5; no firm D call. This CDR3 spans 15 amino acids. V dropped 3 bases and J dropped 5 bases, with 16 bases sitting between them. Germline V gene sequence: CDR1 SGHAT, CDR2 FQNNGV. CDR3 protein: CASSLQNLALETQYF. CDR3 in DNA: TGTGCCAGCAGCTTGCAGAATTTAGCTCTTGAGACCCAGTACTTC.

This chain connects TRBV19 to TRBJ1-2, with D unclear. V lost 0 bases, J lost 2 bases, and 10 bases lay in between. The CDR3 contains 15 residues. Germline CDR1 is LNHDA and CDR2 is SQIVND (reference sequence). CDR3 residues: CASSIDGGPNYGYTF. CDR3 DNA sequence: TGTGCCAGTAGTATAGATGGCGGCCCGAACTATGGCTACACCTTC.

This clonotype came up many times. The chain combines TRBV6-5 with TRBJ1-1; no clear D. V shed 0 bases and J shed 2 bases, with 7 bases lying between them. This CDR3 is built from 14 residues. In germline, CDR1 is MNHEY, CDR2 SVGAGI. The CDR3, as DNA: TGTGCCAGCAGTTACTCGGTCCGAAACACTGAAGCTTTCTTT. It encodes CASSYSVRNTEAFF.

This clonotype has more than one count but fewer than ten. This sequence joins TRBV20-1 and TRBJ2-5, with TRBD2 matching 8 bases. This CDR3 is 15 amino acids long. V was clipped by 0 bases and J by 5 bases; unmatched bases: 8. Per the germline V gene, CDR1 is DFQATT and CDR2 is SNEGSKA (reference sequence). CDR3 sequence reads: CSARDPGGNRETQYF. CDR3 DNA: TGCAGTGCTAGAGATCCGGGGGGGAATCGGGAGACCCAGTACTTC.

This clonotype was observed a handful of times. The rearrangement uses TRBV7-2 and TRBJ2-3; TRBD2 agrees at 13 bases. Looked up from germline, CDR1 is SGHTA and CDR2 is FQGNSA. CDR3 length: 16 amino acids. Germline trimming cut 0 bases from V and 4 bases from J; bases unmatched to any gene: 1. The CDR3 loop reads CASSLALAGGADTQYF. DNA of the CDR3: TGTGCCAGCAGCTTAGCACTAGCGGGAGGGGCAGATACGCAGTATTTT.

This clonotype has a handful of counts. The gene calls are TRBV7-2 and TRBJ2-2, with 11 bases identical to TRBD2. There are 16 residues in the CDR3. Germline V lookup: CDR1 SGHTA, CDR2 FQGNSA. Unmatched junction bases numbered 7, after V lost 5 bases and J lost 5 bases. CDR3 in amino acids: CASSITSGRGTGELFF. CDR3 bases: TGTGCCAGCAGCATCACTAGCGGGAGAGGGACCGGGGAGCTGTTTTTT.

This clonotype was recorded at least ten times. The genes are TRBV28 and TRBJ2-4, with D perhaps assigned TRBD1 or TRBD2 (5 bases each). The CDR3 spans 12 residues. Germline V gene data show CDR1 as MDHEN and CDR2 as SYDVKM. V gave up 9 bases and J gave up 5 bases, with 11 bases separating them. The CDR3 sequence is CASIGAQNIQYF. The CDR3 coding sequence is TGTGCCAGTATCGGGGCCCAAAACATTCAGTACTTC. Looking up the rest from reference TRBV28 and TRBJ2-4 gives the full variable domain: DVKVTQSSRYLVKRTGEKVFLECVQDMDHENMFWYRQDPGLGLRLIYFSYDVKMKEKGDIPEGYSVSREKKERFSLILESASTNQTSMYLCASIGAQNIQYFGAGTRLSVL.